Listed below are T cell receptor beta chains from one sample, sequenced in a study of CD8+CD57+ T cells in acquired aplastic anemia. TCRdb reanalysed the reads using MiXCR and keeps one entry per CDR3 protein. The sample records around 400,000 distinct CDR3 sequences, about two thirds being singletons. Sequencing was done on a sample of sorted CD4+, CD8+, or CD8+CD57+ T cells (not recorded which) from PBMCs. The origin of the receptors is a human donor in good health, serving as a control. CDR3s include the opening cysteine and the closing phenylalanine or tryptophan.

CASSVMDGAYEQYF	14	TRBV7-2
CAISAGQGEAFF	12	TRBV10-3
CASSQDRNYSYTF	13	TRBV7-9
CASRIGMGESSGANVLTF	18	TRBV7-6
CASSFGGYSENTIYF	15	TRBV5-1
CASSQPNTEAFF	12	TRBV6-6
CASRKLGGGYEQYF	14	TRBV6-1
CASSLAGGWGGELFF	15	TRBV5-1
CASSAGIVVYEPHF	14	TRBV7-3
CASSSLGCEQYFGF	14	TRBV7-2
CASSFASVETHSF	13	TRBV7-6
CASRQGGGGDNERYF	15	TRBV7-3
CASSPRTGYTGELFF	15	TRBV7-2
CASSGRAQRTGELFF	15	TRBV5-8
CASSPSWGYGYTF	13	TRBV28
CAISELIWKRDTEALF	16	TRBV10-3
CSVDFLVPGTDTQYF	15	TRBV29-1
CASRAGNNEQFF	12	TRBV29-1
CASSLSTSGNEQFF	14	TRBV7-6
CASSIGARGIQETF	14	TRBV7-2